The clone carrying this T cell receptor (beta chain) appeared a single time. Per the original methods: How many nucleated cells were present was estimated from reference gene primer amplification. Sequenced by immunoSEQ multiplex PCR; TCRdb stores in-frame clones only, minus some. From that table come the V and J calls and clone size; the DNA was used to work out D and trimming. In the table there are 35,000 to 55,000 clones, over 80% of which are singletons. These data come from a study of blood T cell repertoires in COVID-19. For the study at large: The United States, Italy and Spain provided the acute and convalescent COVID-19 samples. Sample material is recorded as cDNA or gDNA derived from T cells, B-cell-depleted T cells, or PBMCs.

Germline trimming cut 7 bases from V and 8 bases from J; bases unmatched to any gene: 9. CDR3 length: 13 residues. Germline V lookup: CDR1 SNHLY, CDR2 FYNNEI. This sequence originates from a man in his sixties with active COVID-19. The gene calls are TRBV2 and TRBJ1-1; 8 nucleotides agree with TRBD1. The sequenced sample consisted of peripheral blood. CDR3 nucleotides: TGTGCCAGCAAGTCTTCAGGGGGCGAGGAAGCTTTCTTT. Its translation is CASKSSGGEEAFF. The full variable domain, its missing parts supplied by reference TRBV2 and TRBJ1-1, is EPEVTQTPSHQVTQMGQEVILRCVPISNHLYFYWYRQILGQKVEFLVSFYNNEISEKSEIFDDQFSVERPDGSNFTLKIRSTKLEDSAMYFCASKSSGGEEAFFGQGTRLTVV.